This T cell receptor beta chain was recovered during a study of cytomegalovirus exposure and HLA in healthy donors. The CDR3 totals 15 residues. Germline CDR1 SGHRS, CDR2 YFSETQ. With 3 bases clipped from V and 1 base from J, the junction kept 4 bases outside the gene matches. PCR used 60 Vbeta primers and 13 Jbeta primers. Method: immunoSEQ multiplex PCR; TCRdb's copy keeps in-frame clones and lacks some. The table lists more than 85,000 clones, roughly three quarters of them singletons. This receptor was taken from a male donor in good health and CMV-seronegative. Input material: PBMCs. The rearrangement uses TRBV5-1 and TRBJ1-2, with TRBD1 identical over 9 bases. The CDR3 sequence: CASSSGTGNNYGYTF. The CDR3, as DNA: TGCGCCAGCAGCTCCGGGACAGGGAATAACTATGGCTACACCTTC.